Listed here is a single T cell receptor (beta chain). The sample belongs to a study of blood T cell repertoires in COVID-19. Study summary: Sample material is recorded as cDNA or gDNA derived from T cells, B-cell-depleted T cells, or PBMCs.

The repertoire was sequenced with immunoSEQ multiplex PCR; TCRdb's copy has only in-frame clones and lacks some. The sample includes around 260,000 clones, 80% to 95% of them seen just once. Trimming cost V 6 bases and J 4 bases; bases outside gene matches: 2. This CDR3 is built from 14 residues. Germline lookup yields CDR1 MNHEY and CDR2 SMNVEV (reference sequence). Categorization into cohorts depended on clinical history that participants reported. The rearrangement joins TRBV27 to TRBJ2-2; 10 nucleotides agree with TRBD2. The clonotype originates from a woman aged 30 to 39 who had recovered from COVID-19. Sequencing was performed on PBMCs or T cells enriched from blood (not recorded which). CDR3 amino acids: CASRIAGGTGELFF. CDR3 nucleotides: TGTGCCAGCAGAATAGCGGGAGGCACCGGGGAGCTGTTTTTT.